The entry below gives a single T cell receptor (beta chain) sequence along with its context. The repertoire was sequenced with immunoSEQ multiplex PCR; TCRdb's copy has only in-frame clones and lacks some. Among a few hundred thousand clones listed, more than 75% were seen once. Germline CDR1 MGHRA, CDR2 YSYEKL. The CDR3 covers 15 residues. V shed 4 bases and J 1 base; nucleotides not matched to a gene: 4. These data are taken from a study of blood T cell repertoires in COVID-19. This TCR was recovered from a woman aged 45-65 years who had recovered from COVID-19. The genes are TRBV4-1 and TRBJ2-1, with 7 bases identical to TRBD2. The sample was peripheral blood. The CDR3 coding sequence is TGCGCCAGCAGCCCCTTACTAGCGTCCTACAATGAGCAGTTCTTC. Translation: CASSPLLASYNEQFF.